This entry describes one TCR beta chain. This clonotype was recorded a few times. Its antigen is still unknown. No base-level quality is on record; no much larger clone is a single base apart. Using 3' ligation of a UMI-containing oligonucleotide to TCR cDNA, the study laid out a robust and sensitive protocol to amplify, sequence and analyze TCRs. For whole blood analysis, approximately 2.7 ml of peripheral blood was drawn from adult healthy volunteers into Tempus tubes, and RNA was extracted according to the manufacturer's instructions. Before reverse transcription, total RNA that had not been cell sorted was treated with RQ1 DNase, with a target input of roughly 1 to 1,100 ng. Skin biopsy and whole blood libraries were made to test pipeline robustness in samples where T cells form a minority population. This sample was taken from a study of naive and memory T cell subsets (dated by TCRdb to about 2017). Background for the entire study: In the figure summarizing the skin biopsy and whole blood samples, ten or so blood donors, 7 tuberculin skin test biopsies and 3 saline control biopsies were reported. PCR2 was typically run as a SYBR Green qPCR and stopped at a set threshold, although low-input samples could use end-point PCR of around 6 cycles instead.

The research as a whole found: The potential sensitivity of the RNA-based method to TCR transcript changes with T cell activation and differentiation was acknowledged.

Including the terminal cysteine and phenylalanine, the CDR3 comprises 18 residues. Left in the record is the CDR3 DNA by itself, 54 bases read in frame from the first base. After removal of 5 bases from V and 2 bases from J, the junction retains 11 bases not matched to a gene. Library method: 5' RACE. The ligated cDNA was amplified in four rounds of PCR with nested alpha and beta constant region primers together with the SP2 primer. For the blood and skin samples, reverse transcription of TCR RNA was done with SuperScript IV along with alpha and beta constant region primers. T4 RNA ligase 1 was used to ligate an oligonucleotide containing the Illumina SP2 primer and a UMI to the 3' end of the cDNA. The 12-nucleotide UMI consisted of two random hexamers with an eight-base spacer between the hexamers to prevent hairpin formation. From the second PCR onward, TCR alpha and beta chain libraries were processed separately, and dual indexing was applied for multiplexing. After pooling, the indexed libraries were analyzed by capillary electrophoresis and sequenced on either an Illumina MiSeq or NextSeq. Libraries were spiked with PhiX DNA at 5-7% so that base diversity was increased and cluster recognition was improved. The authors processed their data as follows. Demultiplexor took UMIs from read 2, joined the UMIs to the TCR sequence from read 1, and separated reads according to sample indices. Decombinator identified V and J genes and V-J junctions, assigning each TCR a five-part identifier including V and J deletions. UMIs were used by Collapsinator to correct sequencing errors and PCR amplification heterogeneity, so that a UMI-based abundance was obtained for each TCR. CDR3Translator turned identifiers into nucleotide sequence, translated the nucleotide sequence into amino acids, and pulled out CDR3 regions based on terminal motifs. After normalization to the amount of input RNA, error-corrected alpha and beta TCR counts from blood and skin were compared. In-frame beta chains were kept once TCRdb had trimmed the public reads at Q25 with fastp and called clones with MiXCR. Under each unique CDR3 protein, matching rows form one entry showing the most common genes and DNA. Here the V and J calls rest on TCRdb's processing, not on the authors' analysis. Within this sample are about 32,000 distinct CDR3 sequences, with roughly a sixth of them counted one time only. The ten biggest clones cover approximately 2.5% of the sample.

This sequence was found in a female donor in good health. The V gene is TRBV12-3 or TRBV12-4 and the J gene is TRBJ1-3, and 11 junctional nucleotides match TRBD1. The CDR3 protein sequence reads: CASSPHGPGQGAGNTIYF. The bases read TGTGCCAGCAGTCCCCATGGACCGGGACAGGGGGCTGGAAACACCATATATTTT.